This T cell receptor (beta chain) was sequenced for a study of blood T cells in healthy people across ages. The study, taken as a whole, reports: Changes in expanded clonotypes were possibly confounded, as the CMV status of donors was unknown.

For the second PCR, which ran for 7 to 11 cycles, a sample-barcoded 5' primer and a J-beta primer mix were used. TCRdb called the 5' RACE reads again in MiXCR, with one record for every CDR3 protein. This sample yields about 1.4 million distinct CDR3 sequences, of which 59% are seen a single time; over 5.5% belongs to the top ten. The CDR3 totals 15 residues. The germline V gene encodes CDR1 SGHNT and CDR2 YENEEA. Worth noting for this clonotype: Its antigen is unidentified.

The receptor was isolated from a young man in good health. The sample taken for sequencing was blood. V usage is TRBV11-3 and J usage is TRBJ2-5; perhaps TRBD1 as D (6 bases). Gene TRBJ2-7 matches the end of the DNA better, so the J call may be wrong. The CDR3 DNA is TGTGCCAGCAGCTTAGATCAAACAGGGACCCACGAGCAGTACTTC. This sequence encodes CASSLDQTGTHEQYF.